Listed below are T cell receptor beta chains from one sample, sequenced in a study of cytomegalovirus exposure and HLA in healthy donors. Profiled with immunoSEQ multiplex PCR; TCRdb holds only in-frame clones, not every one. The sample contains around 98,000 clones, roughly four fifths of which appear only once. Source material: PBMCs. Receptor source: a human donor in good health. CDR3s include the opening cysteine and the closing phenylalanine or tryptophan. The D gene is left open where the match is weak. Part of the rows lack a size; the others show once, few, many or a class for expanded clones.

few	TRBJ1-2	-	TRBV2	TGTGCCAGCATCTCAGGAATAGTAGGCCGTAAACCAGATTATGGCTACACCTTC	CASISGIVGRKPDYGYTF
once	TRBJ2-7	TRBD2	TRBV12-5	TGTGCTAGTGGTTTGGCGGGAGGGCTCGAGCAGTACTTC	CASGLAGGLEQYF
few	TRBJ2-1	-	TRBV5-8	TGTGCCAGCAGCTTGTGGGACAACAATGAGCAGTTCTTC	CASSLWDNNEQFF
-	TRBJ1-2	TRBD1	TRBV18	TGTGCCAGCTCACCACGGGGACAGCCCTTGGACTATGGCTACACCTTC	CASSPRGQPLDYGYTF
-	TRBJ1-1	-	TRBV19	TGTGCCAGTAGTGCGAGGTTTAACACTGAAGCTTTCTTT	CASSARFNTEAFF
-	TRBJ2-5	-	TRBV27	TGTGCCAGCAGCTCTAGCCTTCTCGTGACCCAGTACTTC	CASSSSLLVTQYF
-	TRBJ2-7	-	TRBV5-4	TGTGCCAGCAGCGGCGCACTAGGTGGCGGTTTTGGGACCTACGAGCAGTACTTC	CASSGALGGGFGTYEQYF
-	TRBJ1-1	-	TRBV5-6	TGTGCCAGCAGCCCGGTCTGGGGCAGGGGTTTTGTCTCTGAAGCTTTCTTT	CASSPVWGRGFVSEAFF
-	TRBJ1-6	TRBD1	TRBV9	TGTGCCAGCAGCGTAGCTGTTCAGGGGGCGGATTCACCCCTCCACTTT	CASSVAVQGADSPLHF
few	TRBJ2-7	-	TRBV2	TGTGCCAGCAGTGAAGAACGACAGGTTACCTACGAGCAGTACTTC	CASSEERQVTYEQYF
few	TRBJ2-3	TRBD1	TRBV2	TGTGCCAGCCGAGCTGGGACAGGGGTTAAAGATACGCAGTATTTT	CASRAGTGVKDTQYF
-	TRBJ2-1	TRBD2	TRBV29-1	TGCAGCGTTGTTAGCGGGATGAGGGATGAGCAGTTCTTC	CSVVSGMRDEQFF
-	TRBJ2-1	-	TRBV11-2	TGTGCCAGCAGCCTATACAGAGAGAATGAGCAGTTCTTC	CASSLYRENEQFF
-	TRBJ2-3	-	TRBV14	TGTGCCAGCAGCCAAGAAGAGTGGGGGGGCCTCGTGGGTGATACGCAGTATTTT	CASSQEEWGGLVGDTQYF
-	TRBJ2-7	-	TRBV21-1	TGTGCCAGCAGCAAAGCGCGGGGGGTCGAGCAGTACTTC	CASSKARGVEQYF
once	TRBJ1-2	TRBD1	TRBV7-9	TGTGCCAGCAGCTACGGACAGGGGGCTCGGGGCTACACCTTC	CASSYGQGARGYTF
-	TRBJ1-2	TRBD1	TRBV6-4	TGTGCCAGCACGGTCAGACTGGGGGGGACAGGGGGCCACTATGGCTACACCTTC	CASTVRLGGTGGHYGYTF
-	TRBJ2-1	TRBD2	TRBV5-1	TGCGCCAGCAGCCCTTACCGGGGACTAAGCGGGGGGGCAAATGAGCAGTTCTTC	CASSPYRGLSGGANEQFF
-	TRBJ2-2	TRBD2	TRBV10-3	TGTGCCATCAGTCCTAGCGGGAGCACCGGGGAGCTGTTTTTT	CAISPSGSTGELFF
-	TRBJ2-1	TRBD2	TRBV7-8	TGTGCCAGCAGCTTACAGGGACTAGCTAACAATGAGCAGTTCTTC	CASSLQGLANNEQFF
few	TRBJ2-5	-	TRBV18	TGTGCCAGCTCAACTCTAGACAGCCTGGCTACCCAGTACTTC	CASSTLDSLATQYF
-	TRBJ2-5	TRBD1	TRBV19	TGTGCCACCGGGACAGGGCCCAGCCAGTACTTC	CATGTGPSQYF